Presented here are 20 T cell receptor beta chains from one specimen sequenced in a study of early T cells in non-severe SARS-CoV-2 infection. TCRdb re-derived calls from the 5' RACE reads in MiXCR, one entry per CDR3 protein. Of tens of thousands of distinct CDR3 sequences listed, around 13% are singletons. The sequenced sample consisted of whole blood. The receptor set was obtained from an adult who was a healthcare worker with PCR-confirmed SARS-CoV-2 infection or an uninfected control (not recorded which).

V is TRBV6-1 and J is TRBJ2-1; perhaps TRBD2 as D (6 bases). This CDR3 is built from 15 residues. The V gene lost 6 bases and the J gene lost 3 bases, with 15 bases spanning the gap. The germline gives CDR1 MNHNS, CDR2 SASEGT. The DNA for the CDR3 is TGTGCCAGCAGCAGTGGCGGGATGCTCTACAATGAGCAGTTCTTC. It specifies CASSSGGMLYNEQFF.

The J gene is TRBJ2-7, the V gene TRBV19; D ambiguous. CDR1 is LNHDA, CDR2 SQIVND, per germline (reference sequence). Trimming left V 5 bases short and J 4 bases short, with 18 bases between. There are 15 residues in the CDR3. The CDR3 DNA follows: TGTGCCAGTAGTTCACTCCTCTCCTATGATTACGAGCAGTACTTC. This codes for CASSSLLSYDYEQYF.

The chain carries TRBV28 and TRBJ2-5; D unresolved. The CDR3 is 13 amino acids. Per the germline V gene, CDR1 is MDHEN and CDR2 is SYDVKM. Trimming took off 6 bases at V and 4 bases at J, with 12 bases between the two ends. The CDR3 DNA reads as TGTGCCAGCAGACTTAATGTGCCAGAGACCCAGTACTTC. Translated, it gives CASRLNVPETQYF.

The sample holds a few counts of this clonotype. The CDR3 nucleotides are TGCGCCAGCAGCTTGGCGGACAGCAACTACGAGCAGTACTTC. This codes for CASSLADSNYEQYF. The genes are TRBV5-1 and TRBJ2-7; D possibly corresponds to TRBD1 (6 bases). Germline V gene data show CDR1 as SGHRS and CDR2 as YFSETQ. There are 14 residues in the CDR3. V dropped 0 bases and J dropped 3 bases, with 10 bases sitting between them.

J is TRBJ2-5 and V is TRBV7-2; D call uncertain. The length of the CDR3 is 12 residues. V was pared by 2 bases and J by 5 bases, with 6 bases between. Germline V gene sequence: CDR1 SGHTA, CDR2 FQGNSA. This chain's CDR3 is CASSLMLETQYF. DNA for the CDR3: TGTGCCAGCAGCTTAATGCTGGAGACCCAGTACTTC.

In DNA, the CDR3 is TGTGCCAGCAGTCCCTCACCGATCGGCGCAGGGTACTCTGGGGCCAACGTCCTGACTTTC. Translation: CASSPSPIGAGYSGANVLTF. J is TRBJ2-6 and V is TRBV27, with a tentative D call TRBD1 (5 bases). Trimming shortened V by 5 bases and J by 0 bases, and 23 bases separated the two germline ends. The CDR3 spans 20 residues. The germline V gene has CDR1 MNHEY and CDR2 SMNVEV (reference sequence).

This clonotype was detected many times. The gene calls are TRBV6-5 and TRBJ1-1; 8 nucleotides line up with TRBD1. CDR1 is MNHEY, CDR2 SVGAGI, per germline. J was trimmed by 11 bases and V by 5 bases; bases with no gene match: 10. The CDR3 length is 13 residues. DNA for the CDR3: TGTGCCAGCAGTACACCCTCAGGGGGCTTGGCTTTCTTT. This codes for CASSTPSGGLAFF.

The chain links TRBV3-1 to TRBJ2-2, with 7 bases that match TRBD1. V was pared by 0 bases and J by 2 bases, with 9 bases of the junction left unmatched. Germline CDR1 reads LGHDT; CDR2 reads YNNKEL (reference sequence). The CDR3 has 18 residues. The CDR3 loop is CASSQDHGQEVNTGELFF. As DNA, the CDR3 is TGTGCCAGCAGCCAAGATCATGGACAGGAGGTAAACACCGGGGAGCTGTTTTTT.

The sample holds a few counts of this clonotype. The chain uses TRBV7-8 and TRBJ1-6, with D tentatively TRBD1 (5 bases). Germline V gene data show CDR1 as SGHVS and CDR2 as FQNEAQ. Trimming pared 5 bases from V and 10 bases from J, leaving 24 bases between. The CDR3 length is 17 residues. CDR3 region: CASSPFREGTARSPLHF. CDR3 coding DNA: TGTGCCAGCAGCCCATTCAGGGAGGGCACCGCAAGGTCACCCCTCCACTTT.

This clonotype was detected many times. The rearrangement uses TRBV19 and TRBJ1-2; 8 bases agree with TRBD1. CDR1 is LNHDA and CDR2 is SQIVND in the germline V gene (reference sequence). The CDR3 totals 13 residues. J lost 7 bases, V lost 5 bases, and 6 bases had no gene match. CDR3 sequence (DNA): TGTGCCAGTAGTCCAGGGGGCTCGTCTGGCTACACCTTC. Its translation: CASSPGGSSGYTF. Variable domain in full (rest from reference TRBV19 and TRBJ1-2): DGGITQSPKYLFRKEGQNVTLSCEQNLNHDAMYWYRQDPGQGLRLIYYSQIVNDFQKGDIAEGYSVSREKKESFPLTVTSAQKNPTAFYLCASSPGGSSGYTFGSGTRLTVV.

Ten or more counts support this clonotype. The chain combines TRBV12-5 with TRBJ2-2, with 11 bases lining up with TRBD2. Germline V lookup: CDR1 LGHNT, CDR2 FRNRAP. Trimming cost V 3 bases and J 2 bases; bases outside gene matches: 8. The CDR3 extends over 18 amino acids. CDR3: CASGFPSGGPQNTGELFF. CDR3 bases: TGTGCTAGTGGTTTTCCTAGCGGGGGGCCACAAAACACCGGGGAGCTGTTTTTT. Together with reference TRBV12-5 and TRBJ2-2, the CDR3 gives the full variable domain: DARVTQTPRHKVTEMGQEVTMRCQPILGHNTVFWYRQTMMQGLELLAYFRNRAPLDDSGMPKDRFSAEMPDATLATLKIQPSEPRDSAVYFCASGFPSGGPQNTGELFFGEGSRLTVL.

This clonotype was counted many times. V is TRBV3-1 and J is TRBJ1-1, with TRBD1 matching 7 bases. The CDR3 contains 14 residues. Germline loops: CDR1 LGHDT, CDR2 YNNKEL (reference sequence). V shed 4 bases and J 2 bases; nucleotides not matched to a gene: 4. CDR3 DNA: TGTGCCAGCAGCCCGACAGGGTACAACACTGAAGCTTTCTTT. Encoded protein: CASSPTGYNTEAFF.

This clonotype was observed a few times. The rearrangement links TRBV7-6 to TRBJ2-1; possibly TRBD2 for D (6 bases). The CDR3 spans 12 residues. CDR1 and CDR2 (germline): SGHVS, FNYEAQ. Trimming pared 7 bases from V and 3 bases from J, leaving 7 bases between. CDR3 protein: CASMGLYNEQFF. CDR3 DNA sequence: TGTGCCAGCATGGGACTCTACAATGAGCAGTTCTTC.

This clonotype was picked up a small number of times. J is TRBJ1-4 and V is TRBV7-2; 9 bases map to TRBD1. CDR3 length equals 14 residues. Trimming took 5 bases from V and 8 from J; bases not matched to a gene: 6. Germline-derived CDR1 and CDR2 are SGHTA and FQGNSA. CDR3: CASSRDRVDEKLFF. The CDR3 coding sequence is TGTGCCAGCAGCCGGGACAGGGTGGACGAAAAACTGTTTTTT.

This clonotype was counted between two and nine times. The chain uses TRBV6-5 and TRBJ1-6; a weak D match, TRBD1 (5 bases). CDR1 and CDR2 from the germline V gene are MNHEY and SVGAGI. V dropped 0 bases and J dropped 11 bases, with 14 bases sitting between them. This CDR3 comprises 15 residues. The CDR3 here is CASSYSRGVEAPLHF. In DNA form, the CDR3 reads TGTGCCAGCAGTTACTCGAGGGGCGTAGAAGCACCCCTCCACTTT.

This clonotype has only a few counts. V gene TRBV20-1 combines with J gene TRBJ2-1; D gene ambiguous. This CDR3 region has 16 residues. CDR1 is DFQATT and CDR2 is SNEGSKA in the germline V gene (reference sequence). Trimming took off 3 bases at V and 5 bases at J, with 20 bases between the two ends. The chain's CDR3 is CSASQARMARHNEQFF. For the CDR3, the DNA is TGCAGTGCTAGTCAGGCTAGAATGGCCCGGCACAATGAGCAGTTCTTC.

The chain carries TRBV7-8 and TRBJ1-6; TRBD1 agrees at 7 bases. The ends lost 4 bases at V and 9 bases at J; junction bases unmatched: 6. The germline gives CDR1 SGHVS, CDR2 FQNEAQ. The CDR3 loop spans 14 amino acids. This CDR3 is CASSSRQGGSPLHF. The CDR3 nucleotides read TGTGCCAGCAGCTCTCGACAGGGCGGTTCACCCCTCCACTTT.

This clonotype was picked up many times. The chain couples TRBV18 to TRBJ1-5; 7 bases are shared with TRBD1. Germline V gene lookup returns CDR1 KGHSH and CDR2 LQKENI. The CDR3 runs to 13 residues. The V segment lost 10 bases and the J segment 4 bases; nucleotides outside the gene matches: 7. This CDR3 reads CATAVGQNQPQHF. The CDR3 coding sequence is TGTGCCACCGCGGTGGGACAGAATCAGCCCCAGCATTTT.

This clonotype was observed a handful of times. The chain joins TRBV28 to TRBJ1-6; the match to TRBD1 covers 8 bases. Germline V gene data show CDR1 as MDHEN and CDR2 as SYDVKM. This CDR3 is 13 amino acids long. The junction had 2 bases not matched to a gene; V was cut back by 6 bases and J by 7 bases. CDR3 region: CASRTGDNSPLHF. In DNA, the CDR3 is TGTGCCAGCAGGACAGGGGACAATTCACCCCTCCACTTT.

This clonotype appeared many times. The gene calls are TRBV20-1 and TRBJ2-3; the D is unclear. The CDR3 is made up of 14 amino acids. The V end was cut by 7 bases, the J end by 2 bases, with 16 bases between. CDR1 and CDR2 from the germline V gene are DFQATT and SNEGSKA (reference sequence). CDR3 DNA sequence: TGCAGTGTAAGCGTTCTGTGGGACACAGATACGCAGTATTTT. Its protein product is CSVSVLWDTDTQYF.